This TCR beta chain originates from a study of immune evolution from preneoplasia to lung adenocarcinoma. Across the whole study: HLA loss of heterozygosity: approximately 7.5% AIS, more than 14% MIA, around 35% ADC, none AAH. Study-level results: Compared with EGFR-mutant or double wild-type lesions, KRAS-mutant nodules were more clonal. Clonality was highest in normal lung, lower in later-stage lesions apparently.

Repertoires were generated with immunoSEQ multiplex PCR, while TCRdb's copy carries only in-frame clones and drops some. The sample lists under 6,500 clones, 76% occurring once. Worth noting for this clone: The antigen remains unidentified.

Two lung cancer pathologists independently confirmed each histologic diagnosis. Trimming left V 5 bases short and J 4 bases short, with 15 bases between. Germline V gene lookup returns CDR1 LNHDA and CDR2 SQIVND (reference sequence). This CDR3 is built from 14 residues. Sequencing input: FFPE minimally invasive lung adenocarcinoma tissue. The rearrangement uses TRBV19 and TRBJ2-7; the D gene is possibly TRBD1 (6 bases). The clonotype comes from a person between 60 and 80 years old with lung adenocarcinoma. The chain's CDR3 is CASSPQDRVYEQYF. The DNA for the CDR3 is TGTGCCAGTAGTCCGCAGGACAGAGTGTACGAGCAGTACTTC.